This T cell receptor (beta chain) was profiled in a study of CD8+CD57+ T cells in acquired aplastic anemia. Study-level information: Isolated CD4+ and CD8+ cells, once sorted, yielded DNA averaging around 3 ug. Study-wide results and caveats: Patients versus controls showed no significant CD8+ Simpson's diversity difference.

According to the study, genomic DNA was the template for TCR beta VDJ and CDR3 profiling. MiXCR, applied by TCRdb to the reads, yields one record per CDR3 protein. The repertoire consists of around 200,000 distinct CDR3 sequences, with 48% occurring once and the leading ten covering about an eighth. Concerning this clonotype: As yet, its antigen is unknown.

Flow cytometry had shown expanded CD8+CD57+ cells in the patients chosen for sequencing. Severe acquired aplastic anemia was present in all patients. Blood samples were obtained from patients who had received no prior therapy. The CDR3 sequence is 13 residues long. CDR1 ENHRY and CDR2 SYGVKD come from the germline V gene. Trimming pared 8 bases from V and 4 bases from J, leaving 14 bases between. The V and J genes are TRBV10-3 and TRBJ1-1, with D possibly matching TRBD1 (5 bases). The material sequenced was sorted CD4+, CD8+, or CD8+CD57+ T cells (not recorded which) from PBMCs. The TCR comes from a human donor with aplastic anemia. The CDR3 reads CAIQGAGITEAFF. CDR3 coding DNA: TGTGCCATCCAAGGGGCAGGGATCACTGAAGCTTTCTTT.